This T cell receptor (beta chain) was observed in a study of cytomegalovirus exposure and HLA in healthy donors. Overall study findings and caveats: An observed cluster of highly shared sequence variants was recorded as a likely sequencing artifact. The study put 150 or so TCR beta chains on its list as cytomegalovirus-associated. Certain indistinguishable V segments, among them TRBV6-2 and TRBV6-3, were excluded.

The CDR3 has 15 residues. V was cut by 3 bases and J by 0 bases, with 9 bases left in between. In germline, CDR1 is SGHTA, CDR2 FQGTGA. Only a few counts were recorded for this clone. Its antigen is currently unknown. The PCR made use of 60 Vbeta and 13 Jbeta primers. Libraries were prepared by immunoSEQ multiplex PCR; TCRdb keeps only in-frame clonotypes and omits some of them. The sample has 150,000 to 200,000 clones; around 80% are singletons. The rearrangement uses TRBV7-3 and TRBJ2-1; D ambiguous. The source is a man in his fifties or sixties in good health and CMV-seropositive. Sequenced input: PBMCs. The CDR3, as DNA: TGTGCCAGCAGCTTTCAGGAAAGCTCCTACAATGAGCAGTTCTTC. Encoded protein: CASSFQESSYNEQFF.